This T cell receptor (beta chain) emerged from a study of blood T cell repertoires in COVID-19 (dated by TCRdb to 2019 to 2021). With respect to the entire study: Samples covering the acute and convalescent phases of COVID-19 were provided by collaborators in the United States, Italy and Spain. Samples came from the ongoing ImmuneRACE study (first 160 participants) plus 1,254 subjects from 6 global collaborators. The repertoires were released in a freely available public database intended as a resource for research on the immune response to SARS-CoV-2. The prospective study material was composed of cDNA or gDNA derived from T cells, B-cell-depleted T cells, or PBMCs. HLA class I and class II types, where available, came from metadata supplied by the sample provider rather than from assay-based typing. Sample metadata almost always included a de-identified subject ID, COVID-19 status, age in years and sex. Subjects who had been exposed to COVID-19, were actively infected with it, or had recovered from it provided the deeply sampled blood TCRbeta repertoires that made up the dataset. Study-wide conclusions, independent of this receptor: Clinical and demographic metadata were provided uncurated, with the amount varying by source and participant.

The collaborating institutions used their own protocols to collect whole blood in K2EDTA tubes. For TCRbeta analysis, collaborators shipped samples in one of three forms: frozen whole blood, isolated PBMCs, or DNA extracted from either of those sample types. Concerning this clone itself: The antigen it recognizes is unknown. Per-nucleotide qualities are absent, and no much larger clonotype sits a single base away.

The immunoSEQ Assay, a bias-controlled multiplex PCR, was used to amplify TCRbeta CDR3 regions from genomic DNA. Regarding the original processing steps: Within the assay, amplification of reference gene primers was used to estimate how many nucleated cells each sample contained. To quantify the absolute abundance of each unique TCRbeta CDR3 rearrangement, sequence reads were collapsed and filtered. For each sample, productive Simpson clonality was calculated as the square root of Simpson's diversity index over productive rearrangements. TCRdb re-hosts the immuneACCESS table, in-frame sequences only. Its copies lack some clones; in the studies checked, an unresolved V gene accounts for under half of them, and the cause for the rest is not known. That table is the source of V, J and clone size, and D and trimming were worked out from the DNA. The sample includes under 250,000 clones, with approximately 82% observed a single time. Of the sample, 2% to 3% is held by the ten largest clones.

The junction shows trimming of 3 bases on V and 8 bases on J, and the gene matches do not reach 9 bases of it. The CDR3 covers 16 residues, taking in both the cysteine and the phenylalanine. Of all the DNA, just the CDR3 is kept, 48 bases in frame from base 1. According to the germline V gene, CDR1 reads SGHDT and CDR2 reads YYEEEE. This receptor was identified in a woman between 70 and 85 years old with active or convalescent COVID-19. The receptor chain draws on TRBV5-6 and TRBJ1-6, and 9 junction bases match TRBD1. Sequencing used peripheral blood. The CDR3 is CASSYAAGQGHSPLHF. The DNA sequence is given as TGTGCCAGCAGCTACGCCGCGGGACAGGGTCATTCACCCCTCCACTTT.